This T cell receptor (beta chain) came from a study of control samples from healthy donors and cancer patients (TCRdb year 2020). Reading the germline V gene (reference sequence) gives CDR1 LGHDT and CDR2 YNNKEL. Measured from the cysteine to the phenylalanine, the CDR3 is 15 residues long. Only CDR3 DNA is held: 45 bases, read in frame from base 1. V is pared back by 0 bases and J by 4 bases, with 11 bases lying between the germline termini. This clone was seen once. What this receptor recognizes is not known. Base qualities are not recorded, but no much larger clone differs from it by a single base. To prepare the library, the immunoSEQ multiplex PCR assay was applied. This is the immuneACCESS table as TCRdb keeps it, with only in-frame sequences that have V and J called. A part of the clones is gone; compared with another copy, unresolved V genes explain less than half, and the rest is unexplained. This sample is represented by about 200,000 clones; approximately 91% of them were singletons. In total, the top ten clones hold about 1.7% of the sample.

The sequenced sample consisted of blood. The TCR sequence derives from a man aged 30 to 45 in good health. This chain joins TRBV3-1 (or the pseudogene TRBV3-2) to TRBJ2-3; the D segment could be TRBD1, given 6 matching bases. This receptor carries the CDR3 CASSQDSTGPDTQYF. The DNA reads TGTGCCAGCAGCCAAGATTCTACAGGGCCAGATACGCAGTATTTT.